Described below is a single T cell receptor beta chain sequence and its context. Its antigen is as yet unknown. This sample is part of a study of OX40 agonist ivuxolimab in advanced cancers. Background on the study: The mean age was approximately 56 years, ranging from roughly 23 to 90, with more than 70% of participants male. General study results and limits: The study found among the lowest clonal expansion in partial responders at 0.1-3.0 mg/kg. Circulating CD4+ and CD8+ T cells showed clonal expansion by week 6 at 0.1 to 3.0 mg/kg.

Samples were taken at baseline and on day 1 of cycles 4 and 7. TCRdb keeps only in-frame clones here, not all; method: immunoSEQ multiplex PCR. The sample holds about 24,000 clones, approximately 80% seen once. The sample in question was CD4+ or CD8+ T cells sorted from blood, obtained in a trial of the OX40 agonist ivuxolimab. The sequence was obtained from an adult with an advanced solid tumor such as melanoma, head and neck, liver or kidney cancer.

DNA for the CDR3: TGTGCCAGCAGTCTTTGGACTAGCGGGAACAATGAGCAGTTCTTC. This sequence encodes CASSLWTSGNNEQFF. The chain recombines TRBV27 with TRBJ2-1, with TRBD2 matching 12 bases. This CDR3 has 15 amino acids. The V and J ends lost 5 bases and 5 bases, in that order; junction bases with no gene match: 4. The V gene's germline CDR1 is MNHEY and CDR2 SMNVEV (reference sequence).